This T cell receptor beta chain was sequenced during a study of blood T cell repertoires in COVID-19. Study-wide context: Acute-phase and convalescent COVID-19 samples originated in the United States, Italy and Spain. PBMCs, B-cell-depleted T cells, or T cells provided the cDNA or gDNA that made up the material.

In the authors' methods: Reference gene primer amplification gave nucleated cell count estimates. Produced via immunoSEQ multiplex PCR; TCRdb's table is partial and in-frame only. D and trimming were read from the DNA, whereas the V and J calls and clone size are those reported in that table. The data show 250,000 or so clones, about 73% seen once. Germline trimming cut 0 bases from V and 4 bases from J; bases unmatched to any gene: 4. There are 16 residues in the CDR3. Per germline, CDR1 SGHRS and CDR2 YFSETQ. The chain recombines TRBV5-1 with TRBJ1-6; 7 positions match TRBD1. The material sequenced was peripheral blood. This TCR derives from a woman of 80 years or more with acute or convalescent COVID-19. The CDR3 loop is CASSLAGTAYNSPLHF. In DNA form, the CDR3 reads TGCGCCAGCAGCTTGGCCGGGACAGCTTATAATTCACCCCTCCACTTT.